A single sample is the source of the 10 T cell receptor beta chains below, sequenced in a study of OX40 agonist ivuxolimab in advanced cancers. Here immunoSEQ multiplex PCR was the method, and the copy in TCRdb shows in-frame clones only, minus some. Of around 83,000 clones detected, about 88% appear once; the ten largest clones hold 7.3%. The source was CD4+ or CD8+ T cells sorted from blood, collected in a trial of the OX40 agonist ivuxolimab. These receptors were taken from an adult with an advanced solid tumor such as melanoma, head and neck, liver or kidney cancer.

The rearrangement joins TRBV18 to TRBJ2-2, with D hard to call. The CDR3 is made up of 14 amino acids. The V end was cut by 2 bases, the J end by 5 bases, with 9 bases between. In germline, CDR1 is KGHSH, CDR2 LQKENI. DNA of the CDR3: TGTGCCAGCTCACCAGGGGTCAATACCGGGGAGCTGTTTTTT. Residues: CASSPGVNTGELFF. The full variable domain, with the rest looked up from reference TRBV18 and TRBJ2-2, is NAGVMQNPRHLVRRRGQEARLRCSPMKGHSHVYWYRQLPEEGLKFMVYLQKENIIDESGMPKERFSAEFPKEGPSILRIQQVVRGDSAAYFCASSPGVNTGELFFGEGSRLTVL.

The J gene is TRBJ2-5, the V gene TRBV27; D is possibly TRBD2 (5 bases). Matching the DNA end better, TRBJ2-7 makes the J call doubtful. Germline assignment: CDR1 MNHEY and CDR2 SMNVEV (reference sequence). The CDR3 length is 14 residues. CDR3 sequence reads: CASSLSRAAHEQYF. For the CDR3, the DNA is TGTGCCAGCAGTTTATCGAGGGCGGCCCACGAGCAGTACTTC.

The chain is built from TRBV7-2 and TRBJ2-1; TRBD2 aligns across 10 bases. The CDR3 length is 17 residues. Germline lookup yields CDR1 SGHTA and CDR2 FQGNSA. V lost 4 bases to trimming and J lost 2 bases; unmatched junction nucleotides: 8. The CDR3, as DNA: TGTGCCAGCAGCTCCCCCTTAGCGGGAGGAACCTACAATGAGCAGTTCTTC. This translates into CASSSPLAGGTYNEQFF.

This clone qualifies as medium-sized (0.01 to 0.1%). The genes are TRBV11-3 and TRBJ1-1, with a tentative D call TRBD1 (5 bases). Germline-derived CDR1 and CDR2 are SGHNT and YENEEA. The germline V and J ends were trimmed by 5 bases and 1 base, with 14 bases remaining between them. The CDR3 has 15 residues. The CDR3 here is CASSPGLTENTEAFF. CDR3 DNA sequence: TGTGCCAGCAGCCCTGGCTTGACAGAGAACACTGAAGCTTTCTTT.

The chain joins TRBV5-1 to TRBJ1-1; D uncertain. Deletions cut 0 bases from V and 1 base from J, with 4 bases between. The CDR3 is 13 residues long. Germline-derived CDR1 and CDR2 are SGHRS and YFSETQ. The CDR3 DNA reads as TGCGCCAGCAGCTTGGCCGCGAACACTGAAGCTTTCTTT. Translation gives CASSLAANTEAFF.

This chain connects TRBV30 to TRBJ2-1, with D unclear. V lost 2 bases, J lost 4 bases, and 6 bases lay in between. From germline, CDR1 is GTSNPN and CDR2 SVGIG (reference sequence). This CDR3 has 12 amino acids. Here the CDR3 DNA reads TGTGCCTGGAGTTCGCAATACAATGAGCAGTTCTTC. Protein sequence: CAWSSQYNEQFF.

The rearrangement joins TRBV7-8 to TRBJ2-4; unclear D gene. The ends were cut back, 3 bases at V and 4 bases at J, with 13 bases in the middle. The CDR3 totals 15 residues. The germline CDR1 and CDR2 sequences are SGHVS and FQNEAQ. CDR3 DNA sequence: TGTGCCAGCAGCTTTGGGTTGCCGGATAAAAACATTCAGTACTTC. The encoded protein is CASSFGLPDKNIQYF.

The J gene is TRBJ2-7, the V gene TRBV7-6; TRBD1 aligns across 8 bases. This CDR3 region has 15 residues. Germline V lookup: CDR1 SGHVS, CDR2 FNYEAQ. With 9 bases clipped from V and 3 bases from J, the junction kept 13 bases outside the gene matches. This CDR3 reads CASQGLAGTGYEQYF. The DNA of the CDR3 is TGTGCCAGTCAAGGGTTGGCCGGGACAGGCTACGAGCAGTACTTC.

The chain couples TRBV6-1 to TRBJ2-1; perhaps TRBD2 as D (6 bases). The CDR3 runs to 15 residues. V was pared by 2 bases and J by 4 bases, with 12 bases between. Germline V CDR1 and CDR2: MNHNS, SASEGT. The DNA of the CDR3 is TGTGCCAGCAGTGAACCGGGACTCCCTTACAATGAGCAGTTCTTC. It codes for CASSEPGLPYNEQFF.

The gene calls are TRBV29-1 and TRBJ1-4, with D uncertain. Trimming removed 5 bases at V and 0 bases at J, with 13 bases between. The CDR3 is 15 amino acids. Germline values: CDR1 SQVTM, CDR2 ANQGSEA. The CDR3 nucleotides are TGCAGCGTTCGAACGAGGAGTACAACTAATGAAAAACTGTTTTTT. Translating it yields CSVRTRSTTNEKLFF. The variable domain in full, with the rest retrieved from reference TRBV29-1 and TRBJ1-4, is SAVISQKPSRDICQRGTSLTIQCQVDSQVTMMFWYRQQPGQSLTLIATANQGSEATYESGFVIDKFPISRPNLTFSTLTVSNMSPEDSSIYLCSVRTRSTTNEKLFFGSGTQLSVL.